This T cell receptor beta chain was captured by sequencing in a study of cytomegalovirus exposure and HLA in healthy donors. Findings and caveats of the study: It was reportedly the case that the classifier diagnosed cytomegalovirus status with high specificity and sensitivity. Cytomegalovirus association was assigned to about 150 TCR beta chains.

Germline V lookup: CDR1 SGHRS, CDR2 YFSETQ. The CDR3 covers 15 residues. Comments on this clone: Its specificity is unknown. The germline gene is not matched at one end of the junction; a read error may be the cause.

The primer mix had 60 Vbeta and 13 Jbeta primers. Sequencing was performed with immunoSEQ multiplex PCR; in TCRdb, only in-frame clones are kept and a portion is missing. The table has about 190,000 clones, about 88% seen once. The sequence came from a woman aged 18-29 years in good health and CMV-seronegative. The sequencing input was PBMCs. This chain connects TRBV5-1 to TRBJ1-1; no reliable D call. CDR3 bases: TGCGCCAGCAGCTTGGTAGGAGGGTGGAACTCTGAAGCTTTCTTT. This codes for CASSLVGGWNSEAFF.